These T cell receptor beta chains were read from a single sample in a study of OX40 agonist ivuxolimab in advanced cancers. Assay used: immunoSEQ multiplex PCR; TCRdb lists only in-frame clones, some missing. In the table there are 50,000 to 65,000 clones, about 83% of which are singletons. Material: CD4+ or CD8+ T cells sorted from blood, obtained in a trial of the OX40 agonist ivuxolimab. The receptor set was obtained from an adult with an advanced solid tumor such as melanoma, head and neck, liver or kidney cancer. Both conserved end residues are part of each CDR3. D genes are given only for firm matches. Clone size is shown for a subset of rows, as once, few, many or a class of expanded clone.

d_call	v_call	j_call	clone_size	cdr3_aa	cdr3_nt
TRBD2	TRBV18	TRBJ2-1	NA	CASSPQKGLAAGKQFF	TGTGCCAGCTCACCACAGAAGGGACTAGCGGCAGGCAAGCAGTTCTTC
NA	TRBV9	TRBJ2-5	NA	CASSVGGESPQYF	TGTGCCAGCAGCGTAGGGGGGGAGAGCCCCCAGTACTTC
NA	TRBV6-5	TRBJ1-2	NA	CASSWTPRDGYTF	TGTGCCAGCAGTTGGACACCCCGGGATGGCTACACCTTC
NA	TRBV18	TRBJ1-4	NA	CASSSTSAKLFF	TGTGCCAGCTCATCCACTTCCGCAAAACTGTTTTTT
TRBD2	TRBV28	TRBJ2-7	NA	CASRGGSRYEQYF	TGTGCCAGTCGGGGCGGGAGTCGATACGAGCAGTACTTC
NA	TRBV15	TRBJ2-1	few	CATSRGNLAEQFF	TGTGCCACCAGCAGAGGGAACCTAGCGGAGCAGTTCTTC
TRBD2	TRBV5-4	TRBJ2-3	NA	CASSLTSGTDTQYF	TGTGCCAGCAGCTTGACTAGCGGGACCGATACGCAGTATTTT
NA	TRBV11-2	TRBJ2-1	NA	CASSLDLGEQFF	TGTGCCAGCAGCTTAGATCTGGGTGAGCAGTTCTTC
TRBD1	TRBV7-9	TRBJ1-4	NA	CASMPRDRGKGEKLFF	TGTGCCAGCATGCCCAGGGACAGGGGGAAGGGTGAAAAACTGTTTTTT
NA	TRBV2	TRBJ2-5	NA	CASSGPKRPRWTQYF	TGTGCCAGCAGTGGTCCGAAAAGACCAAGATGGACCCAGTACTTC
NA	TRBV29-1	TRBJ2-2	NA	CSVVAVHTGELFF	TGCAGCGTTGTAGCGGTCCACACCGGGGAGCTGTTTTTT
NA	TRBV4-2	TRBJ2-7	NA	CASSRDELYEQYF	TGTGCCAGCAGCAGGGACGAGCTCTACGAGCAGTACTTC
NA	TRBV30	TRBJ2-2	NA	CAWGRTALRTGELFF	TGTGCCTGGGGCCGGACGGCCTTGAGGACCGGGGAGCTGTTTTTT
NA	TRBV25-1	TRBJ1-1	NA	CASSEVGGRGEAFF	TGTGCCAGCAGTGAGGTGGGGGGAAGGGGTGAAGCTTTCTTT
TRBD2	TRBV7-9	TRBJ2-3	once	CASSLGGGTTDTQYF	TGTGCCAGCAGCTTAGGCGGGGGAACCACAGATACGCAGTATTTT
NA	TRBV25-1	TRBJ2-1	NA	CASSPTRSSYNEQFF	TGTGCCAGCAGCCCTACCCGAAGCTCCTACAATGAGCAGTTCTTC
NA	TRBV28	TRBJ2-1	once	CASLGGRFNEQFF	TGTGCCAGCCTAGGGGGGAGGTTCAATGAGCAGTTCTTC
NA	TRBV19	TRBJ2-7	NA	CASVGGSSYEQYF	TGTGCCAGTGTTGGCGGAAGCTCCTACGAGCAGTACTTC
TRBD1	TRBV28	TRBJ1-3	NA	CASSIQGSGNTIYF	TGTGCCAGCAGTATACAGGGGTCGGGAAACACCATATATTTT
NA	TRBV30	TRBJ2-3	NA	CAWSPGDATDTQYF	TGTGCCTGGAGCCCGGGGGACGCAACAGATACGCAGTATTTT
TRBD2	TRBV5-3	TRBJ2-7	NA	CARSPRLAAASEQYF	TGTGCCAGAAGCCCTCGACTAGCAGCGGCTAGCGAGCAGTACTTC
NA	TRBV2	TRBJ2-1	NA	CASRREVYNEQFF	TGTGCCAGCAGAAGGGAGGTCTACAATGAGCAGTTCTTC
NA	TRBV30	TRBJ1-4	NA	CAWSRRRANEKLFF	TGTGCCTGGAGCAGGCGCAGGGCTAATGAAAAACTGTTTTTT